One T cell receptor beta chain is described in this entry. This entry is derived from a study of blood T cell repertoires in COVID-19. The overall study: PBMCs, B-cell-depleted T cells, or T cells were the source of the cDNA or gDNA that made up the material.

Trimming took 3 bases from V and 0 from J, leaving 6 bases between them. The CDR3 spans 14 residues. In germline, CDR1 is MDHEN, CDR2 SYDVKM. Methods used by the authors: Reference gene primers were amplified, and this amplification served to estimate nucleated cell counts. Profiling relied on immunoSEQ multiplex PCR, and the TCRdb table lists in-frame clones only, not all of them. For V, J and clone size, that table is used; D and trimming come from the DNA. The sample consists of 45,000 to 60,000 clones, 75% to 90% of them appearing once. Material: peripheral blood. J is TRBJ1-3 and V is TRBV28; no firm D call. The sequence derives from a human donor in a cohort sampled during active COVID-19. The CDR3 loop reads CASSFFISGNTIYF. Written as DNA, the CDR3 is TGTGCCAGCAGTTTTTTTATCTCTGGAAACACCATATATTTT.